This TCR beta chain originates from a study of T-cell memory formation after mild COVID-19. General study results and limits: Later expanders leaned toward CD4+, whereas clones contracting from day 15 to 85 were balanced CD4/CD8.

TCRdb processed the 5' RACE reads anew with MiXCR; each CDR3 protein has one entry. Of 270,000 or so distinct CDR3 sequences listed, 16% are singletons. Between the trimmed V and J ends, which lost 7 bases and 5 bases, there was a span of 11 bases. Germline values: CDR1 SGHAT, CDR2 FQNNGV. This CDR3 spans 13 amino acids. With respect to this clonotype: Its antigen is undetermined.

The sequence was obtained from a man in his late teens or twenties who had mild COVID-19 (a few samples of this study predate the infection). Cell type and time point are not known. The specimen was PBMCs or a T cell subset sorted from them (not recorded which). The gene calls are TRBV11-2 and TRBJ2-2; D unresolved. The CDR3, as DNA: TGTGCCAGCACCCCTTGGAGTACCGGGGAGCTGTTTTTT. Protein: CASTPWSTGELFF.